These T cell receptor beta chains were read from a single sample in a study of blood T cell repertoires in COVID-19. This table comes from immunoSEQ multiplex PCR, and its TCRdb copy is limited to in-frame clones, with some not included. The sample includes roughly 400,000 clones, roughly 86% of them seen just once. Sequencing was done on a sample of PBMCs or T cells enriched from blood (not recorded which). The receptors originated from a woman between 40 and 55 years old with acute COVID-19. Each CDR3 is given with its conserved first and last residue. A D gene is named only where the DNA matches it firmly. Rows give clone size only sometimes, using once, few, many, or a class for an expanded clone.

d_call j_call cdr3_length clone_size v_call cdr3_nt cdr3_aa
TRBD2 TRBJ2-5 14 . TRBV3-1/TRBV3-2 TGTGCCAGCAGCCAGGTCGGGAGGTCGGGGGACCAGTACTTC CASSQVGRSGDQYF
. TRBJ1-1 13 . TRBV5-1 TGCGCCAGCAGCCACGGACGAGGGACTGAAGCTTTCTTT CASSHGRGTEAFF
TRBD1 TRBJ2-7 15 . TRBV5-1 TGCGCCAGCAACCCCCTAGGGACAGGGACCTACGAGCAGTACTTC CASNPLGTGTYEQYF
TRBD1 TRBJ1-1 17 . TRBV27 TGTGCCAGCAGTTTATGGCGGACAGGGGGCGCGGGCACTGAAGCTTTCTTT CASSLWRTGGAGTEAFF
. TRBJ2-7 16 . TRBV2 TGTGCCAGCAGGCTTGAGGGGGGGCTGCAATACTACGAGCAGTACTTC CASRLEGGLQYYEQYF
. TRBJ1-2 17 . TRBV6-1 TGTGCCAGCAGTGAAGCGTTCTGGGGGGAGTTAGACTATGGCTACACCTTC CASSEAFWGELDYGYTF
TRBD1 TRBJ2-1 14 . TRBV28 TGTGCCAGCAGTCCTACAGGGGGCTACAATGAGCAGTTCTTC CASSPTGGYNEQFF
TRBD1 TRBJ2-2 16 . TRBV11-3 TGTGCCAGCAGCTTAGTCGGGACAGGAGTCACCGGGGAGCTGTTTTTT CASSLVGTGVTGELFF
. TRBJ2-3 12 . TRBV29-1 TGCAGCGTATTTGCCGCGCCAGATACGCAGTATTTT CSVFAAPDTQYF
TRBD2 TRBJ2-7 13 once TRBV10-3 TGTGCCATCAGTACGAAGCGGGGGAACGAGCAGTACTTC CAISTKRGNEQYF
TRBD2 TRBJ2-1 15 . TRBV11-2 TGTGCCAGCAGTCGATACGGGGGGGCAAAAAATGAGCAGTTCTTC CASSRYGGAKNEQFF
TRBD2 TRBJ2-7 13 . TRBV7-8 TGTGCCACCCGATCTAGCGGCTCGCACGAGCAGTACTTC CATRSSGSHEQYF
. TRBJ2-1 11 . TRBV10-3 TGTGCCTCCAGGGGTTTGGATGAGCAGTTCTTC CASRGLDEQFF
TRBD1 TRBJ1-5 16 . TRBV15 TGTGCCACCAGCCGCCCGGACAGGGGGTTCAATCAGCCCCAGCATTTT CATSRPDRGFNQPQHF
TRBD1 TRBJ2-2 15 . TRBV6-5 TGTGCCAGCAGTTACTCGAGGACAGGGGCCGGGGAGCTGTTTTTT CASSYSRTGAGELFF
TRBD1 TRBJ2-3 19 . TRBV11-2 TGTGCCAGCAGCTTCTCTAGACAGGGGGCGCGATGGGGTTGGGATACGCAGTATTTT CASSFSRQGARWGWDTQYF
. TRBJ2-3 14 . TRBV6-5 TGTGCCAGCAGTTACTCCGGGGGTTCAGATACGCAGTATTTT CASSYSGGSDTQYF
TRBD2 TRBJ2-2 15 . TRBV19 TGTGCCAGTACCATAACGGGGGGGCCTGGCGGGGAGCTGTTTTTT CASTITGGPGGELFF
. TRBJ1-1 14 once TRBV29-1 TGCAGCGTTGAACGGGGTCGGGGGAACACTGAAGCTTTCTTT CSVERGRGNTEAFF
. TRBJ1-2 13 . TRBV5-4 TGTGCCAGCAGCTTACAAAACAGGAATGGCTACACCTTC CASSLQNRNGYTF
. TRBJ1-4 12 . TRBV4-2 TGTGCCAGCAGCCAAGGGGGCCTGAAACTGTTTTTT CASSQGGLKLFF
. TRBJ1-1 14 few TRBV18 TGTGCCAGCTCACCCTCGGGGGTAAACACTGAAGCTTTCTTT CASSPSGVNTEAFF
. TRBJ2-7 16 . TRBV5-6 TGTGCCAGCAGCTTGAGGAGGTGGGGTTCAGGGGACGAGCAGTACTTC CASSLRRWGSGDEQYF